This entry concerns a single T cell receptor beta chain. What it binds is unknown. These data belong to a study of blood T cells in healthy people across ages. Points from the study as a whole: More naive CD4+ cells and higher diversity marked long-lived donors relative to aged donors.

For the second PCR, which ran for about 7 to 11 cycles, a sample-barcoded 5' primer and a J-beta primer mix were used. TCRdb passed the 5' RACE reads through MiXCR, listing each CDR3 protein once. The sample has just over 800,000 distinct CDR3 sequences; approximately 65% are singletons. The CDR3 spans 15 residues. V trimming: 5 bases; J trimming: 10 bases; junction bases outside the gene matches: 12. Germline-derived CDR1 and CDR2 are DFQATT and SNEGSKA (reference sequence). This TCR was sampled from a young man in good health. The chain couples TRBV20-1 to TRBJ2-1; the match to TRBD2 covers 12 bases. The sequenced material came from blood. CDR3 protein: CSAVRLAGEVREQFF. In DNA, the CDR3 is TGCAGTGCTGTCAGACTAGCGGGGGAAGTGAGAGAGCAGTTCTTC.